Listed below are T cell receptor beta chains from one sample, sequenced in a study of cytomegalovirus exposure and HLA in healthy donors. Assay used: immunoSEQ multiplex PCR; TCRdb lists only in-frame clones, some missing. This sample carries 150,000 to 200,000 clones, more than 85% of them seen once, and the ten largest clones take under 2%. Sequenced material: PBMCs. The receptors stem from a woman aged 18-35 years in good health and CMV-seronegative. Both conserved end residues are part of each CDR3. Each record gives: clone size, V gene, D gene, J gene, CDR3 length, CDR3 protein, CDR3 DNA. A D gene is named only where the DNA matches it firmly. The size of a clone is reported for some rows only, either as once, few or many, or as a class for expanded clones.

.,TRBV6-6,.,TRBJ2-6,16,CASTGETSSGANVLTF,TGTGCCAGCACCGGCGAGACAAGCTCTGGGGCCAACGTCCTGACTTTC
.,TRBV28,.,TRBJ2-7,12,CASGIPSYEQYF,TGCGCCAGCGGCATCCCATCCTACGAGCAGTACTTC
.,TRBV28,TRBD1,TRBJ1-2,13,CATIRQGRYGYTF,TGTGCCACCATTAGACAGGGGCGGTATGGCTACACCTTC
.,TRBV30,TRBD2,TRBJ2-3,19,CAWREWSGRAQRSTDTQYF,TGTGCCTGGAGGGAATGGAGCGGGAGGGCCCAACGGAGCACAGATACGCAGTATTTT
.,TRBV10-3,.,TRBJ1-1,11,CAGGMNTEAFF,TGTGCCGGCGGGATGAACACTGAAGCTTTCTTT
.,TRBV6-6,TRBD1,TRBJ1-3,15,CASSRQGASGNTIYF,TGTGCCAGCAGTCGTCAGGGGGCCTCTGGAAACACCATATATTTT
.,TRBV11-2,TRBD1,TRBJ1-2,14,CASSFRQGSSGYTF,TGTGCCAGCAGCTTCCGACAGGGATCTAGCGGCTACACCTTC
.,TRBV10-3,TRBD2,TRBJ2-7,14,CAIRSGVLPYEQYF,TGTGCCATTAGAAGCGGGGTCCTCCCCTACGAGCAGTACTTC
.,TRBV5-1,.,TRBJ1-1,14,CASSLTGGITEAFF,TGCGCCAGCAGCCTCACCGGGGGTATCACTGAAGCTTTCTTT
.,TRBV30,.,TRBJ1-2,13,CAWSREAGYGYTF,TGTGCCTGGAGTCGGGAGGCCGGCTATGGCTACACCTTC
.,TRBV7-3,.,TRBJ1-6,14,CASSRGDPNSPLHF,TGTGCCAGCAGCCGGGGAGACCCTAATTCACCCCTCCACTTT
.,TRBV30,TRBD2,TRBJ2-3,16,CACRGLAGAPPDTQYF,TGTGCCTGTCGAGGACTAGCGGGAGCCCCTCCAGATACGCAGTATTTT
.,TRBV7-2,.,TRBJ2-1,14,CASSRNLGLDEQFF,TGTGCCAGCAGCCGTAACCTAGGCTTGGATGAGCAGTTCTTC
.,TRBV6-1,.,TRBJ1-1,13,CASPTGMNTEAFF,TGTGCCAGTCCGACAGGAATGAACACTGAAGCCTTCTTT
.,TRBV5-8,.,TRBJ2-3,16,CASSPDLAPGTDTQYF,TGTGCCAGCAGCCCAGATTTGGCTCCAGGGACAGATACGCAGTATTTT
.,TRBV19,TRBD1,TRBJ1-3,17,CASDRTGDSTPGNTIYF,TGTGCCAGTGACCGGACAGGGGACTCCACGCCTGGAAACACCATATATTTT
.,TRBV7-9,TRBD1,TRBJ1-2,16,CASSLAGTGGPYGYTF,TGTGCCAGCAGCTTAGCCGGGACAGGGGGCCCCTATGGCTACACCTTC
.,TRBV27,TRBD1,TRBJ2-7,15,CASSLGQSVSYEQYF,TGTGCCAGCAGCCTGGGACAGTCCGTCTCCTACGAGCAGTACTTC
.,TRBV5-1,TRBD1,TRBJ2-7,15,CASSLGGTGSYEQYF,TGCGCCAGCAGCTTGGGAGGGACAGGGTCCTACGAGCAGTACTTC
.,TRBV7-9,TRBD1,TRBJ2-3,12,CASSADRGEQYF,TGTGCCAGCAGCGCGGACAGGGGAGAGCAGTATTTT
.,TRBV10-3,TRBD1,TRBJ2-5,15,CASKSGTGEQETQYF,TGTGCCTCCAAATCCGGGACAGGGGAGCAAGAGACCCAGTACTTC
.,TRBV7-2,TRBD2,TRBJ2-7,17,CASSSGLAGGPSYEQYF,TGTGCCAGCAGCTCGGGACTAGCGGGAGGGCCGTCCTACGAGCAGTACTTC
.,TRBV11-2,TRBD2,TRBJ2-3,17,CASSLSGTGGPTDTQYF,TGTGCCAGCAGCTTAAGTGGGACGGGAGGGCCCACAGATACGCAGTATTTT
many,TRBV6-6,TRBD2,TRBJ2-5,12,CASSPGGETQYF,TGTGCCAGCAGCCCCGGGGGGGAGACCCAGTACTTC